A single sample gave rise to the 6 T cell receptor beta chains below, sequenced in a study of tumor-infiltrating lymphocytes in primary liver carcinoma. Co-extracting RNA and DNA was done with about 17-30 mg of unsorted bulk tissue as input. The template, about 500 ng total RNA, yielded TCR beta cDNA made with a constant-region primer. ARM-PCR, slightly modified, supplied the TCR beta libraries through three nested multiplex PCR rounds. Rounds one and two of PCR, each of roughly 11 cycles, were primed with TRBV1-TRBV30 forward primers and a C-beta reverse primer. TCRdb reprocessed the multiplex PCR reads via MiXCR and lists one record per CDR3 protein. The data hold tens of thousands of distinct CDR3 sequences, with about two thirds observed a single time. Sequenced input: liver tumor tissue from sampling region 4. Subset in this sample: tumor region T4, right-lateral pole. Every receptor here comes from a woman in her fifties or sixties with primary liver carcinoma and hepatitis B virus infection.

V gene TRBV11-2 combines with J gene TRBJ2-1; 7 nucleotides agree with TRBD2. CDR1 SGHAT and CDR2 FQNNGV come from the germline V gene. V lost 6 bases and J lost 7; bases outside the gene matches: 12. The CDR3 length is 15 residues. DNA for the CDR3: TGTGCCAGCAGTACGACTAGCAGGAGGAGTAATGAGCAGTTCTTC. Protein sequence: CASSTTSRRSNEQFF.

Of note for this clonotype: Compared with germline, one end of the junction differs, possibly owing to a read error. V usage is TRBV11-2 and J usage is TRBJ2-5; the D call may be TRBD1 or TRBD2 (5 bases each). This CDR3 is built from 14 residues. The germline CDR1 and CDR2 sequences are SGHAT and FQNNGV. The CDR3 here is CVSSPPGTLGTQYF. Written as DNA, the CDR3 is TGTGTCAGCAGCCCGCCTGGGACGTTAGGGACCCAGTACTTC.

This clonotype was detected only once. The junction departs from the called germline gene at one end, perhaps through a read error. V and J are TRBV11-2 and TRBJ2-3, with 11 bases aligning to TRBD2. Germline V gene sequence: CDR1 SGHAT, CDR2 FQNNGV. The CDR3 has 15 amino acids. CDR3 loop: CARSPGLAGPDKHYF. In DNA, the CDR3 is TGTGCCCGCAGCCCTGGACTAGCGGGCCCAGATAAGCACTATTTT.

The rearrangement uses TRBV20-1 and TRBJ2-1; D possibly corresponds to TRBD2 (6 bases). CDR3 length: 14 residues. The ends were cut back, 3 bases at V and 10 bases at J, with 19 bases in the middle. Germline CDR1 and CDR2: DFQATT and SNEGSKA (reference sequence). The CDR3 nucleotides are TGCAGTGCTAGTTGCTGGAGGGCGTCGGGCGAGCAGTTCTTC. Encoded protein: CSASCWRASGEQFF.

Concerning this clonotype itself: At one of its ends the junction is not consistent with the germline gene, which may arise from a read error. This chain connects TRBV11-1 to TRBJ1-1; possible D gene TRBD1, 5 bases. CDR3 length equals 14 residues. Looked up from germline, CDR1 is SGHAT and CDR2 is FQDESV (reference sequence). The CDR3 loop reads CASRQDILNTEASF. The CDR3 region has the DNA TGTGCCAGTCGCCAGGACATATTGAACACTGAAGCTTCCTTT.

CDR3 nucleotides: TGTGCCATCAGTGTGGGGAGAGGTACAGATACGCAGTATTTT. The encoded protein is CAISVGRGTDTQYF. The chain recombines TRBV10-3 with TRBJ2-3; a weak D match, TRBD2 (5 bases). The CDR3 is 14 amino acids. Germline V gene data show CDR1 as ENHRY and CDR2 as SYGVKD. Trimming left V 4 bases short and J 3 bases short, with 11 bases between.